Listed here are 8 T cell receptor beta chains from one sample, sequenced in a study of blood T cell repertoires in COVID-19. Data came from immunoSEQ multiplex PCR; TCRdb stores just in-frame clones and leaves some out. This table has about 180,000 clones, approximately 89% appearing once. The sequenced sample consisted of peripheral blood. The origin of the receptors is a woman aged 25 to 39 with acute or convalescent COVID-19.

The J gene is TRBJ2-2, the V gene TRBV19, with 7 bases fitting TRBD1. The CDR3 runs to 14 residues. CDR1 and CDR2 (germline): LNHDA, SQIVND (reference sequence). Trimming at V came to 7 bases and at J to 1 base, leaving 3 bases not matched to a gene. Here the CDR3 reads CASIRQGNTGELFF. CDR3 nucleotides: TGTGCCAGTATTCGACAGGGGAACACCGGGGAGCTGTTTTTT.

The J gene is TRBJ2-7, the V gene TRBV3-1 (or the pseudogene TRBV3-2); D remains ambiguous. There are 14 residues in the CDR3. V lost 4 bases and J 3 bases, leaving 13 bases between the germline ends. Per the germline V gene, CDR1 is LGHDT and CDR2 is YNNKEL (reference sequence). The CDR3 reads CASSPTPEVYEQYF. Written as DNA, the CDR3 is TGTGCCAGCAGCCCGACCCCCGAGGTCTACGAGCAGTACTTC.

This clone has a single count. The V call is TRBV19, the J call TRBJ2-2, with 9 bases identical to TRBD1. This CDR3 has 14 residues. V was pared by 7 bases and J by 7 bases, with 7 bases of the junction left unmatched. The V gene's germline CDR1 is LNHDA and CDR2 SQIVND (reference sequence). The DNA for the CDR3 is TGTGCCAGTAAATTACAGGGGGCAGGCGGGGAGCTGTTTTTT. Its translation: CASKLQGAGGELFF.

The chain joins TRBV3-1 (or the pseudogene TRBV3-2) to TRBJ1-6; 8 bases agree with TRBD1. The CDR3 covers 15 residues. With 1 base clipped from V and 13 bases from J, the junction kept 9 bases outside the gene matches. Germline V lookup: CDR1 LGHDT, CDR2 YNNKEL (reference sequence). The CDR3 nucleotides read TGTGCCAGCAGCCAAGCGGGACAGGCGTTCGGGCCCCTCCACTTT. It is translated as CASSQAGQAFGPLHF.

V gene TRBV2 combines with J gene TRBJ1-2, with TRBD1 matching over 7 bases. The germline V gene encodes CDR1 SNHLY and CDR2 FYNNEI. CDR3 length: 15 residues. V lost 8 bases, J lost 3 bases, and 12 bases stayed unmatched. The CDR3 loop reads CASGQDPLGDYGYTF. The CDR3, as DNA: TGTGCCAGCGGACAGGACCCCTTAGGGGACTATGGCTACACCTTC.

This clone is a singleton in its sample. The CDR3 reads CASSQEGLYGYTF. The CDR3 region has the DNA TGTGCCAGCAGCCAGGAGGGCCTCTATGGCTACACCTTC. This chain links TRBV3-1 (or the pseudogene TRBV3-2) with TRBJ1-2, with unresolved D. This CDR3 spans 13 amino acids. The germline V gene encodes CDR1 LGHDT and CDR2 YNNKEL (reference sequence). V was pared by 3 bases and J by 4 bases, with 9 bases between.

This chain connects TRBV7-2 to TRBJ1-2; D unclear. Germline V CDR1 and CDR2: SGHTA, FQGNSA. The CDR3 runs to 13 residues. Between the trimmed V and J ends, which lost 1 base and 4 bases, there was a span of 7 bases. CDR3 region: CASSLVVFYGYTF. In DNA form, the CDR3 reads TGTGCCAGCAGCTTAGTTGTCTTCTATGGCTACACCTTC.

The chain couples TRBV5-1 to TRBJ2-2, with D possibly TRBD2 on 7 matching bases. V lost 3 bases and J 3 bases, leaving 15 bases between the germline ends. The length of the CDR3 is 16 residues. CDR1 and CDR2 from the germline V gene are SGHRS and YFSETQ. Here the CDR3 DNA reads TGCGCCAGCAGCTCGTCTGTAGGGGGGGACACCGGGGAGCTGTTTTTT. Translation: CASSSSVGGDTGELFF. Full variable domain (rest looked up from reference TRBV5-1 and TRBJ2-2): KAGVTQTPRYLIKTRGQQVTLSCSPISGHRSVSWYQQTPGQGLQFLFEYFSETQRNKGNFPGRFSGRQFSNSRSEMNVSTLELGDSALYLCASSSSVGGDTGELFFGEGSRLTVL.